These T cell receptor beta chains were read from a single sample in a study of cytomegalovirus exposure and HLA in healthy donors. The protocol was immunoSEQ multiplex PCR, while the TCRdb copy is restricted to in-frame clones and leaves out a portion. This sample has roughly 150,000 clones, with about 80% found just once. Material: PBMCs. These receptor sequences come from a woman between 50 and 59 years old in good health and CMV-seropositive. Each CDR3 is given with its conserved first and last residue. A D gene is named only where the DNA matches it firmly.

D	length	V	J	CDR3
TRBD1	14	TRBV19	TRBJ2-5	CASSIGTGAETQYF
TRBD1	14	TRBV10-3	TRBJ1-6	CAISGTGGNSPLHF
TRBD2	15	TRBV11-2	TRBJ2-1	CASSLGAGPYNEQFF
-	13	TRBV29-1	TRBJ1-1	CSVQGTLNTEAFF
-	14	TRBV4-3	TRBJ1-2	CASSQEPSNYGYTF
TRBD2	15	TRBV2	TRBJ2-7	CATQGKLAGNHVQYF
TRBD2	14	TRBV5-5	TRBJ2-1	CASRGLAGDNEQFF
-	14	TRBV5-6	TRBJ1-1	CASSLYYLNTEAFF
-	19	TRBV6-1	TRBJ2-6	CASSEKRYRGGAGANVLTF
-	15	TRBV14	TRBJ1-4	CASSQDRFAGEKLFF
TRBD1	13	TRBV19	TRBJ1-2	CASSTGGRYGYTF
TRBD1	17	TRBV27	TRBJ2-1	CASSIKAGQGFAGEQFF
TRBD1	15	TRBV5-1	TRBJ1-3	CASSRSSGGGNTIYF
-	12	TRBV29-1	TRBJ2-7	CSVEDQGYEQYF
-	15	TRBV19	TRBJ1-6	CASSEPGQGSWALHF
-	19	TRBV5-1	TRBJ1-1	CASSLNPQGRNRWNTEAFF
-	13	TRBV9	TRBJ2-5	CASSVGQEETQYF
TRBD2	16	TRBV5-1	TRBJ2-7	CASSLAASGGLGEQYF